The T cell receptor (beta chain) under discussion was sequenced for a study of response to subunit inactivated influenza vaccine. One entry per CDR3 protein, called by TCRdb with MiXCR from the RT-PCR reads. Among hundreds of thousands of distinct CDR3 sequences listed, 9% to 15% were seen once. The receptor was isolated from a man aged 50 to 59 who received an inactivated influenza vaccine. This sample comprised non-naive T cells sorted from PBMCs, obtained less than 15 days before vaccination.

The CDR3 loop reads CASSRRQDQYEQYF. CDR3 nucleotides: TGCGCCAGCAGCCGACGACAGGACCAATACGAGCAGTACTTC. The chain is built from TRBV4-1 and TRBJ2-7, with D perhaps TRBD1 (6 bases). CDR3 length: 14 amino acids. V was clipped by 4 bases and J by 4 bases, with 14 bases between them. Germline V lookup: CDR1 MGHRA, CDR2 YSYEKL.